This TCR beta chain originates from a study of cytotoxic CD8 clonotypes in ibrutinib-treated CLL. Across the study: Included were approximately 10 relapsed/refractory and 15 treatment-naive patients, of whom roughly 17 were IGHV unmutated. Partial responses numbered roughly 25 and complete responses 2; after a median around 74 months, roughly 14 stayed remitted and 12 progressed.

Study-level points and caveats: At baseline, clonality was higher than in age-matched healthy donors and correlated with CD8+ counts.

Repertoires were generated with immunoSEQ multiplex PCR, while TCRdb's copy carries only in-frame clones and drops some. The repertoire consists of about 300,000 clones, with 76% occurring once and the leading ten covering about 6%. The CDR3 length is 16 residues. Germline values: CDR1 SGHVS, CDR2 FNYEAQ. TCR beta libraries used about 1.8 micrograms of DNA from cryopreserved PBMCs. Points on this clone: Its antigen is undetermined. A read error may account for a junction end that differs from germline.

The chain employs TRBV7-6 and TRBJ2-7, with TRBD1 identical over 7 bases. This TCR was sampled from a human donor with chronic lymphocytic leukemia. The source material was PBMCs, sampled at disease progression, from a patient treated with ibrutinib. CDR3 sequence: CASSLGTGVQAYEQYF. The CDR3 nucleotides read TGTGCCAGCAGTTTAGGTACAGGGGTACAGGCCTACGAGCAGTACTTC.